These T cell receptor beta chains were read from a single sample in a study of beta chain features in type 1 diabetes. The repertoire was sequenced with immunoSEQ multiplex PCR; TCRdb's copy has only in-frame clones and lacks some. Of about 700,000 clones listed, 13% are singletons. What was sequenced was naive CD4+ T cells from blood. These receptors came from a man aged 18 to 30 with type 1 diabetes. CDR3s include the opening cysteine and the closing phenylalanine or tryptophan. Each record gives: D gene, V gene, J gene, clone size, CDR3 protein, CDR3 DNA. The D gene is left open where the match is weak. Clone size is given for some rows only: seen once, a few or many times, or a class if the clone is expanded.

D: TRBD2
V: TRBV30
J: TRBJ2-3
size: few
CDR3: CAWTSGGTDTQYF
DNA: TGTGCCTGGACTAGCGGGGGGACAGATACGCAGTATTTT

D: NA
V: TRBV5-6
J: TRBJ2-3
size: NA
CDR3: CASSFHTSTSTDTQYF
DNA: TGTGCCAGCAGCTTTCATACTTCGACTAGCACAGATACGCAGTATTTT

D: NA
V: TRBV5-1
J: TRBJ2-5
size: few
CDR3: CASGKGVQETQYF
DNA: TGCGCCAGCGGCAAGGGGGTCCAAGAGACCCAGTACTTC

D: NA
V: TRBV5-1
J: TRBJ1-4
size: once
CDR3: CASSLGELGAANEKLFF
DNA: TGCGCCAGCAGCTTGGGAGAACTCGGGGCGGCTAATGAAAAACTGTTTTTT

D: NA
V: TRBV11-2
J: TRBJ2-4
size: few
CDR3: CASSPPGGLNDIQYF
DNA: TGTGCCAGCAGTCCCCCGGGGGGCTTGAACGACATTCAGTACTTC

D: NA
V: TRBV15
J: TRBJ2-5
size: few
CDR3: CATSRDRGTQETQYF
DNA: TGTGCCACCAGCAGAGATAGGGGCACCCAAGAGACCCAGTACTTC

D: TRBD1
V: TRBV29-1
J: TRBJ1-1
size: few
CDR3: CSGQGQPNTEAFF
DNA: TGCAGCGGGCAGGGACAGCCCAACACTGAAGCTTTCTTT

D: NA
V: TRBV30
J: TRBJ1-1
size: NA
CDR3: CAWSKVPAFF
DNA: TGTGCCTGGAGTAAGGTCCCCGCTTTCTTT

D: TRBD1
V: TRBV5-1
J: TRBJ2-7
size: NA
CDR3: CASSLAPDRGEYEQYF
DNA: TGCGCCAGCAGCTTGGCCCCGGACAGGGGAGAGTACGAGCAGTACTTC

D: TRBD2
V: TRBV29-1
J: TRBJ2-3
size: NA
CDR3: CSVGGLAAAFTDTQYF
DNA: TGCAGCGTTGGGGGACTAGCGGCGGCATTCACAGATACGCAGTATTTT

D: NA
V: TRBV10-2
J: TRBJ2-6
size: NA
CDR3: CASRGAGLSGGANVLTF
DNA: TGCGCCAGCAGGGGGGCAGGGCTATCAGGCGGGGCCAACGTCCTGACTTTC

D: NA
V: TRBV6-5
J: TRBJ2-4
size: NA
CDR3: CASRNQQDPKNIQYF
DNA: TGTGCCAGCAGGAACCAGCAGGATCCCAAAAACATTCAGTACTTC

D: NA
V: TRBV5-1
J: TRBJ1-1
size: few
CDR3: CASSLGSLEAFF
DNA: TGCGCCAGCAGCTTGGGTTCCCTCGAAGCTTTCTTT

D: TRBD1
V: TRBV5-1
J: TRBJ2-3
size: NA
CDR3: CASSYPTGAQSTDTQYF
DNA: TGCGCCAGCAGCTACCCGACAGGGGCCCAAAGCACAGATACGCAGTATTTT

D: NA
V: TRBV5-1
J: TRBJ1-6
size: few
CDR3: CASKTSPGRSPLHF
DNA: TGCGCCAGCAAGACTTCTCCGGGGAGATCACCCCTCCACTTT

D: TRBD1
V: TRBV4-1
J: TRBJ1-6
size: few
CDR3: CASSPYYRGGNNSPLHF
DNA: TGCGCCAGCAGCCCCTACTACAGGGGAGGGAATAATTCACCCCTCCACTTT

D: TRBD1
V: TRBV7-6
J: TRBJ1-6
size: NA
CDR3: CASSPGQEGRSPLHF
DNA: TGTGCCAGCAGCCCTGGACAGGAGGGACGGTCACCCCTCCACTTT

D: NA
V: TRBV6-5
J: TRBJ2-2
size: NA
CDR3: CASSQPAAYTGELFF
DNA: TGTGCCAGCAGCCAACCGGCAGCATACACCGGGGAGCTGTTTTTT

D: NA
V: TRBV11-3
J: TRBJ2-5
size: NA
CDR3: CASSAVGGAETQYF
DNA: TGTGCCAGCAGCGCCGTTGGGGGGGCGGAGACCCAGTACTTC

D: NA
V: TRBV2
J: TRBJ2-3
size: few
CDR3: CASSELLRTDTQYF
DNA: TGTGCCAGCAGTGAACTATTGAGGACAGATACGCAGTATTTT

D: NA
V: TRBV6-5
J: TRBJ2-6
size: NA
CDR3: CASSLSQAANVLTF
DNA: TGTGCCAGCAGTTTGTCTCAGGCGGCCAACGTCCTGACTTTC

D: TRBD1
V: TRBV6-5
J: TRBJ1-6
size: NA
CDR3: CASSYDETGSPLHF
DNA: TGTGCCAGCAGTTACGATGAGACAGGGTCACCCCTCCACTTT

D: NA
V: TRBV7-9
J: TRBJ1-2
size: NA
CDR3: CASSFAGNYGYTF
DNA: TGTGCCAGCAGCTTTGCCGGGAACTATGGCTACACCTTC

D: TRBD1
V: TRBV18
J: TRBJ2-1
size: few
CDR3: CASSLDRGQFF
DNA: TGTGCCAGCTCGCTCGACAGGGGGCAGTTCTTC

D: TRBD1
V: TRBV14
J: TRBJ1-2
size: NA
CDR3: CASSLRTGDGYTF
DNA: TGTGCCAGCAGCCTACGGACAGGGGATGGCTACACCTTC

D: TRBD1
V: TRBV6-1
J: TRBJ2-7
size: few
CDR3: CASSPGQSYEQYF
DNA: TGTGCCAGCAGTCCGGGACAGAGCTACGAGCAGTACTTC

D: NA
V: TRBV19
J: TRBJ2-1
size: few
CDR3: CASSRYNEQFF
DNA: TGTGCCAGTAGTAGGTACAATGAGCAGTTCTTC

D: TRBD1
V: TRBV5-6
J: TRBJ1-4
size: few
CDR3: CASATSGTANEKLFF
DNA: TGTGCCAGCGCGACGTCCGGGACAGCAAATGAAAAACTGTTTTTT

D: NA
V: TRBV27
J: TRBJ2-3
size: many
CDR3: CASTVDTQYF
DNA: TGTGCCAGCACGGTTGATACGCAGTATTTT

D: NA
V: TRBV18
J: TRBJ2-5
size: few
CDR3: CASSPDRRETQYF
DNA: TGTGCCAGCTCACCAGACAGGAGGGAGACCCAGTACTTC

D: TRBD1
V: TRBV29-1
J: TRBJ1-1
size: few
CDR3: CSVEDGGGGLGAFF
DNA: TGCAGCGTTGAAGATGGAGGGGGCGGTTTGGGAGCTTTCTTT

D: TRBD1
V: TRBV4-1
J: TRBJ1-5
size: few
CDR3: CASSQPDRGDQPQHF
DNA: TGCGCCAGCAGCCAACCGGACAGGGGGGATCAGCCCCAGCATTTT

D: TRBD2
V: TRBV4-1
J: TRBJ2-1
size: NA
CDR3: CASSPPRTSGYNEQFF
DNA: TGCGCCAGCAGTCCTCCTAGGACTAGCGGTTACAATGAGCAGTTCTTC

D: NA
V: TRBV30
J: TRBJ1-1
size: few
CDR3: CAWSVRLGTEAFF
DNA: TGTGCCTGGAGTGTACGTCTTGGGACTGAAGCTTTCTTT

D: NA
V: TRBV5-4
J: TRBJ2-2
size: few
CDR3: CASSQDPDSTGELFF
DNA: TGTGCCAGCAGCCAAGACCCGGACAGCACCGGGGAGCTGTTTTTT

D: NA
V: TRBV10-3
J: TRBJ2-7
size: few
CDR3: CAIMGPGRDEQYF
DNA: TGTGCCATCATGGGCCCGGGCCGCGACGAGCAGTACTTC

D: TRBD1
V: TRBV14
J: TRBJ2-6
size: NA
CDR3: CASSQEGQAFSGANVLTF
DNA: TGTGCCAGCAGCCAAGAGGGACAGGCTTTCTCTGGGGCCAACGTCCTGACTTTC

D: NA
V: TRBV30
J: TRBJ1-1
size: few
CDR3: CAWSVGGARNTEAFF
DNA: TGTGCCTGGAGTGTCGGGGGGGCGCGGAACACTGAAGCTTTCTTT

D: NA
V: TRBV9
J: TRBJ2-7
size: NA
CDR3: CASSVHEEYEQYF
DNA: TGTGCCAGCAGCGTACACGAGGAGTACGAGCAGTACTTC

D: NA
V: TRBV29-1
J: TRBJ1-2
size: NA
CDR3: CSGGADYGYTF
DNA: TGCAGCGGAGGGGCCGACTATGGCTACACCTTC

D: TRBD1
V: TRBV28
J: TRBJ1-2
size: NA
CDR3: CASSPPGQEYYGYTF
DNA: TGTGCCAGCAGTCCCCCAGGACAGGAGTACTATGGCTACACCTTC

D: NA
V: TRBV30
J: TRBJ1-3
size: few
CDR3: CAWSVGGTIYF
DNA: TGTGCCTGGAGTGTAGGGGGCACCATATATTTT

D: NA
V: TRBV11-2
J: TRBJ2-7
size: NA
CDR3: CASSPQTGTYEQYF
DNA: TGTGCCAGCAGCCCCCAAACAGGGACCTACGAGCAGTACTTC